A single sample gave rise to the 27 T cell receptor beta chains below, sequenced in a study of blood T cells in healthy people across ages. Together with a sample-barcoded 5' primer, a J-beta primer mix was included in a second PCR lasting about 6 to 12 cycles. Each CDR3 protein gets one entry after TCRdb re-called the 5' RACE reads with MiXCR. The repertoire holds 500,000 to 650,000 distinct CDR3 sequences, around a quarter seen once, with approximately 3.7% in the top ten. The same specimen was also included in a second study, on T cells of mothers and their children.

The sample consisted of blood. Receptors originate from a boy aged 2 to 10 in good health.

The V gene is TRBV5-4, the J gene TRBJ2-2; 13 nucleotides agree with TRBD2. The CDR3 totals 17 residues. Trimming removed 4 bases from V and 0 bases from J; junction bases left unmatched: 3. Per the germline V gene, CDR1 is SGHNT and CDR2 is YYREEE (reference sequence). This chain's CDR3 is CASSIGLAGANTGELFF. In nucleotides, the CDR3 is TGTGCCAGCAGCATCGGACTAGCGGGAGCGAACACCGGGGAGCTGTTTTTT.

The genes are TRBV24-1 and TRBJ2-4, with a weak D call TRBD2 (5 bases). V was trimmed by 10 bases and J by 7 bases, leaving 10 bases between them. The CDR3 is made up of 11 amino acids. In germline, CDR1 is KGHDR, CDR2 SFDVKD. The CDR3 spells CATADGNIQYF. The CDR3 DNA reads TGTGCCACAGCGGACGGGAACATTCAGTACTTC.

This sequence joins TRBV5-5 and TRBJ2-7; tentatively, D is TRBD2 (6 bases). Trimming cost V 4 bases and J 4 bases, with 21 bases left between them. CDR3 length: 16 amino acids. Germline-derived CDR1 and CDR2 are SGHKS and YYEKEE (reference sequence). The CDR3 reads CASSPLTMGEDYEQYF. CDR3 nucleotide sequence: TGTGCCAGCAGCCCGCTGACAATGGGGGAGGATTACGAGCAGTACTTC.

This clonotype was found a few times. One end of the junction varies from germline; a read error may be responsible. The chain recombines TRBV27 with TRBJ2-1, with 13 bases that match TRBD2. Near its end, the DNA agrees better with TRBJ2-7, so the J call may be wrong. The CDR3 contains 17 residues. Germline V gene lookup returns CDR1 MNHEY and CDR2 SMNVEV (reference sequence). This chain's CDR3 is CVSSLRTSGRAREEQYF. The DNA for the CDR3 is TGTGTCAGCAGTTTGCGAACTAGCGGGAGGGCCAGGGAAGAGCAGTACTTC.

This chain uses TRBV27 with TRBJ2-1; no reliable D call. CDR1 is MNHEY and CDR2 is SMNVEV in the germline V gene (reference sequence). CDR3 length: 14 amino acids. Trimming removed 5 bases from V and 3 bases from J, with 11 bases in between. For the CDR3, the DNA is TGTGCCAGCAGTCCCCTGTCGGGCTACAATGAGCAGTTCTTC. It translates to CASSPLSGYNEQFF.

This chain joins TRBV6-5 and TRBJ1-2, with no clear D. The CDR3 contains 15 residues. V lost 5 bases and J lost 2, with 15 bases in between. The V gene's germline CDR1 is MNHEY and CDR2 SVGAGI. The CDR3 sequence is CASSRQTQKNYGYTF. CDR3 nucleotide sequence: TGTGCCAGCAGTCGCCAGACCCAGAAAAACTATGGCTACACCTTC.

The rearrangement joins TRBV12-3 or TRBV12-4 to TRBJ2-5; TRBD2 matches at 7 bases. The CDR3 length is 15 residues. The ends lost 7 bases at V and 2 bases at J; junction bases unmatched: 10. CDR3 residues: CASNSLGGIQETQYF. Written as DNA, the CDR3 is TGTGCCAGCAACTCCCTGGGGGGGATACAAGAGACCCAGTACTTC.

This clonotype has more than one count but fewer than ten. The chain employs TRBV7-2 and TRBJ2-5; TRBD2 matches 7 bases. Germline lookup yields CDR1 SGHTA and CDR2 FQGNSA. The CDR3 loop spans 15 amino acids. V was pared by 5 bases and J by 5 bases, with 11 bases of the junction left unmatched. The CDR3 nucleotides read TGTGCCAGCAGCCCTTCCCCGGCGGGAGTGGAGACCCAGTACTTC. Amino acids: CASSPSPAGVETQYF.

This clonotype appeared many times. The CDR3 region is CSVASWRTEGTGELFF. CDR3 nucleotides: TGCAGCGTCGCATCGTGGCGAACCGAGGGCACCGGGGAGCTGTTTTTT. This chain connects TRBV29-1 to TRBJ2-2; TRBD2 is a possible D gene (5 bases). Germline V gene data show CDR1 as SQVTM and CDR2 as ANQGSEA. The CDR3 covers 16 residues. V lost 6 bases and J lost 4, with 21 bases in between.

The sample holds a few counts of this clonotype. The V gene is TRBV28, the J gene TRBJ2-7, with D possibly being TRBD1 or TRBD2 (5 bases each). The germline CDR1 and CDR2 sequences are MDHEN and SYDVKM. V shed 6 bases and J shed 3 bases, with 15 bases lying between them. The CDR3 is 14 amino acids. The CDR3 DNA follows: TGTGCCAGCAGCTCCGGGACGACGGTCTACGAGCAGTACTTC. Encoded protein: CASSSGTTVYEQYF.

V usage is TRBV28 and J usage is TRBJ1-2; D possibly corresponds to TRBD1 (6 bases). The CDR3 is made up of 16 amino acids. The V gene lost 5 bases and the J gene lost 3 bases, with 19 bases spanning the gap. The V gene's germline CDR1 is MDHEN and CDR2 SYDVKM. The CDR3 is CASSLTQDSLYYGYTF. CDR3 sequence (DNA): TGTGCCAGCAGTCTTACCCAGGACAGCCTTTACTATGGCTACACCTTC.

This CDR3 is CASSLQGGGPYEQYF. The CDR3 nucleotides read TGTGCCAGCAGCTTGCAAGGGGGCGGCCCCTACGAGCAGTACTTC. The rearrangement links TRBV5-4 to TRBJ2-5; 7 nucleotides line up with TRBD1. Gene TRBJ2-7 matches the end of the DNA better, so the J call may be wrong. The germline V gene encodes CDR1 SGHNT and CDR2 YYREEE (reference sequence). The length of the CDR3 is 15 residues.

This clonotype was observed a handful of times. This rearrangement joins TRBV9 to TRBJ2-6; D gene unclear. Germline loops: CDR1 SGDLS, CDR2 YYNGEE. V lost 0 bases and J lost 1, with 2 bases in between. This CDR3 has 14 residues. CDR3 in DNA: TGTGCCAGCAGCGTAGATTCTGGGGCCAACGTCCTGACTTTC. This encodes CASSVDSGANVLTF.

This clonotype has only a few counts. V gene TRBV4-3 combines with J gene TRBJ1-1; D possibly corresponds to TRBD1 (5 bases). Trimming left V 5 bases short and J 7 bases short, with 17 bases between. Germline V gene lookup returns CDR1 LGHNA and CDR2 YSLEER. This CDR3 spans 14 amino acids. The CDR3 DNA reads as TGCGCCAGCAGCTCACGGGGCAGGCCGATTGAAGCTTTCTTT. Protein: CASSSRGRPIEAFF.

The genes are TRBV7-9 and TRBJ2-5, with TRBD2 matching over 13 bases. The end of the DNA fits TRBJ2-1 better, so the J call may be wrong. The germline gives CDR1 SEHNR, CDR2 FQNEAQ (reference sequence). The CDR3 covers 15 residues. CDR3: CASSYWGLAGNEQFF. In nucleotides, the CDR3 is TGTGCCAGCAGCTATTGGGGACTAGCGGGGAATGAGCAGTTCTTC.

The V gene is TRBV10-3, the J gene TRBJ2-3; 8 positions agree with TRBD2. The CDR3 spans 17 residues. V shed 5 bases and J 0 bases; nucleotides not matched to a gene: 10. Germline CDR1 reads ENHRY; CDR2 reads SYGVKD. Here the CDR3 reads CAISSPTSGASTDTQYF. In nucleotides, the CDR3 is TGTGCCATCAGTTCCCCAACTAGCGGAGCTAGCACAGATACGCAGTATTTT.

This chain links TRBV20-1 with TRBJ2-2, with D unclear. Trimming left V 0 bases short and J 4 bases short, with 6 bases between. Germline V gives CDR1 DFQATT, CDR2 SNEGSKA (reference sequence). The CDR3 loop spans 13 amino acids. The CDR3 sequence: CSAREGGTGELFF. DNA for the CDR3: TGCAGTGCTAGAGAAGGCGGCACCGGGGAGCTGTTTTTT.

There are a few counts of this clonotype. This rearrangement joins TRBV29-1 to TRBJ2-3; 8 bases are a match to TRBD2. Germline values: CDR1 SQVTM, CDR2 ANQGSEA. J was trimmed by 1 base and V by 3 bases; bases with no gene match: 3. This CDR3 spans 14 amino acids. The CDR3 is CSVDTGGRTDTQYF. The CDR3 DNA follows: TGCAGCGTTGACACGGGAGGGCGCACAGATACGCAGTATTTT.

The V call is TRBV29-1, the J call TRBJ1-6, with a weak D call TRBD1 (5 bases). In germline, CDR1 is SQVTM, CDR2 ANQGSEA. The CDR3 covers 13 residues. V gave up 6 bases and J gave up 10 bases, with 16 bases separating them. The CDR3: CSVADNQGSPLHF. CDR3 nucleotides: TGCAGCGTCGCCGACAATCAGGGATCACCCCTCCACTTT.

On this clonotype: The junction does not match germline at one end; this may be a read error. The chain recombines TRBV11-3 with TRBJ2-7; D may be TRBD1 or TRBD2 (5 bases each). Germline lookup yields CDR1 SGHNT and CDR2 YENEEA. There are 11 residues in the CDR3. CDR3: CASSPSGQAWF. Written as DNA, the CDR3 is TGTGCCAGCAGCCCATCGGGGCAGGCGTGGTTC.

For the CDR3, the DNA is TGTGCCAGCAGTTTTCTCAGGAGACAAGAGACCCAGTACTTC. Its protein is CASSFLRRQETQYF. V and J are TRBV12-3 or TRBV12-4 and TRBJ2-5; no definite D call. Trimming cost V 3 bases and J 2 bases, with 10 bases left between them. This CDR3 spans 14 amino acids.

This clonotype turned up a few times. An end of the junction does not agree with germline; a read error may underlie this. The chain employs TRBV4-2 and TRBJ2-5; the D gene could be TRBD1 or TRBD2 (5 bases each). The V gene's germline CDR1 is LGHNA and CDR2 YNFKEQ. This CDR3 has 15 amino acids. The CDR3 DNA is TGTGCCAGCAGCCAAGGTTACGGGGACCAAGAGGCCCAGTACTTC. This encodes CASSQGYGDQEAQYF.

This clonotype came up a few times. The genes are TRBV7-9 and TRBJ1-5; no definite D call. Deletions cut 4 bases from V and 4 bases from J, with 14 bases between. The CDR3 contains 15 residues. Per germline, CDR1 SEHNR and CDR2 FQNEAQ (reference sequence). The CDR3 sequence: CASSSDFAPNQPQHF. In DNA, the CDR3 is TGTGCCAGCAGCTCCGATTTCGCCCCGAATCAGCCCCAGCATTTT. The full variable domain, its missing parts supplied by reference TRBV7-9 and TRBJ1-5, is DTGVSQNPRHKITKRGQNVTFRCDPISEHNRLYWYRQTLGQGPEFLTYFQNEAQLEKSRLLSDRFSAERPKGSFSTLEIQRTEQGDSAMYLCASSSDFAPNQPQHFGDGTRLSIL.

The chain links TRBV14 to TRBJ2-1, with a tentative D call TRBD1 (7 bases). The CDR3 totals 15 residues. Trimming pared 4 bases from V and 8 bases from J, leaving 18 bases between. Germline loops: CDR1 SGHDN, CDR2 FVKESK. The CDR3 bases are TGTGCCAGCAGCCCTACTCGACAGGGAGGCGATGAGCAGTTCTTC. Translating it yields CASSPTRQGGDEQFF.

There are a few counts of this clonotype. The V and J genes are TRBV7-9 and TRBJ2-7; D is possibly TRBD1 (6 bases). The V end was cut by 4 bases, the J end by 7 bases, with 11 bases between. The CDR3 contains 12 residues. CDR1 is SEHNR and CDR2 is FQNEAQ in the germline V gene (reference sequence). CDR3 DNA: TGTGCCAGCAGCTCGCAGGGGTGGGAGCAGTACTTC. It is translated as CASSSQGWEQYF. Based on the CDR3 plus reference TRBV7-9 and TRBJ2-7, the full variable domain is DTGVSQNPRHKITKRGQNVTFRCDPISEHNRLYWYRQTLGQGPEFLTYFQNEAQLEKSRLLSDRFSAERPKGSFSTLEIQRTEQGDSAMYLCASSSQGWEQYFGPGTRLTVT.

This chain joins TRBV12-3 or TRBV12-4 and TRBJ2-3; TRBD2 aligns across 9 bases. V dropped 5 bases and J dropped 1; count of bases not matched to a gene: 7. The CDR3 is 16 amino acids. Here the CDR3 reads CASSPYAGGRTDTQYF. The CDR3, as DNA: TGTGCCAGCAGTCCCTACGCGGGAGGGCGCACAGATACGCAGTATTTT.

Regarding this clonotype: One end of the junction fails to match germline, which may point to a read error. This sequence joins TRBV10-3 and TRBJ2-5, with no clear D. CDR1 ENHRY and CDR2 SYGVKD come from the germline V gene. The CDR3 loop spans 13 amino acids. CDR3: CAISAGNQEAQYF. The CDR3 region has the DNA TGTGCCATCAGTGCCGGCAACCAAGAGGCCCAGTACTTC.